The 6 T cell receptor beta chains reported below all come from one sample, sequenced in a study of cytomegalovirus exposure and HLA in healthy donors. PCR amplification relied on 60 Vbeta primers (plus 13 Jbeta primers). Libraries were prepared by immunoSEQ multiplex PCR; TCRdb keeps only in-frame clonotypes and omits some of them. The sample records 150,000 to 200,000 clones, 80% to 90% being singletons. Sequenced: PBMCs. These receptors all stem from a man aged 18 to 35 in good health and CMV-seropositive.

V usage is TRBV19 and J usage is TRBJ1-6, with D perhaps matching TRBD1 (6 bases). The CDR3 has 16 amino acids. Germline V gene data show CDR1 as LNHDA and CDR2 as SQIVND (reference sequence). V dropped 5 bases and J dropped 9 bases, with 20 bases sitting between them. This CDR3 reads CASSGPGGAQASPLHF. For the CDR3, the DNA is TGTGCCAGTAGTGGACCGGGGGGGGCGCAGGCTTCACCCCTCCACTTT.

About this clone itself: Distinct nucleotide sequences in the sample also encode this CDR3. The V gene is TRBV9, the J gene TRBJ2-3; D call uncertain. Germline loops: CDR1 SGDLS, CDR2 YYNGEE. V was cut by 2 bases and J by 1 base, with 5 bases left in between. The CDR3 is 13 amino acids. Written as DNA, the CDR3 is TGTGCCAGCAGCGTGGCTGGCACAGATACGCAGTATTTT. This encodes CASSVAGTDTQYF. Supplemented by reference TRBV9 and TRBJ2-3, the full variable domain reads DSGVTQTPKHLITATGQRVTLRCSPRSGDLSVYWYQQSLDQGLQFLIQYYNGEERAKGNILERFSAQQFPDLHSELNLSSLELGDSALYFCASSVAGTDTQYFGPGTRLTVL.

This clone occurred once. This sequence joins TRBV27 and TRBJ2-7; weak D call: TRBD2 (5 bases). With 1 base removed from V and 2 bases from J, the gap between germline ends came to 15 bases. Germline V gene sequence: CDR1 MNHEY, CDR2 SMNVEV (reference sequence). This CDR3 is built from 16 residues. CDR3 DNA: TGTGCCAGCAGTTTATTCCCACCGAGGGAAACCTACGAGCAGTACTTC. Its protein is CASSLFPPRETYEQYF.

This chain connects TRBV18 to TRBJ1-2, with 7 bases identical to TRBD1. This CDR3 is 14 amino acids long. CDR1 is KGHSH and CDR2 is LQKENI in the germline V gene. J gave up 4 bases and V 5 bases, and 7 bases lay outside the gene matches. The CDR3: CASSTTQGFYGYTF. The DNA of the CDR3 is TGTGCCAGCTCAACAACACAGGGGTTCTATGGCTACACCTTC. The whole variable domain, remainder taken from reference TRBV18 and TRBJ1-2, is NAGVMQNPRHLVRRRGQEARLRCSPMKGHSHVYWYRQLPEEGLKFMVYLQKENIIDESGMPKERFSAEFPKEGPSILRIQQVVRGDSAAYFCASSTTQGFYGYTFGSGTRLTVV.

The chain employs TRBV6-5 and TRBJ2-1; D unclear. The CDR3 totals 12 residues. V gave up 4 bases and J gave up 10 bases, with 11 bases separating them. Germline CDR1 MNHEY, CDR2 SVGAGI. The CDR3 coding sequence is TGTGCCAGCAGTTTCGCAAACGGGGAGCAGTTCTTC. It codes for CASSFANGEQFF.

The chain joins TRBV9 to TRBJ2-5; tentative D call: TRBD2 (6 bases). V lost 4 bases and J lost 5, with 15 bases in between. CDR3 length: 14 amino acids. The V gene's germline CDR1 is SGDLS and CDR2 YYNGEE. The CDR3 is CASSLDGDLETQYF. The CDR3 bases are TGTGCCAGCAGCCTCGATGGGGACTTGGAGACCCAGTACTTC.